Presented here are 19 T cell receptor beta chains from one specimen sequenced in a study of T cell responses to AZD1222 COVID-19 vaccine. The repertoire was sequenced with immunoSEQ multiplex PCR; TCRdb's copy has only in-frame clones and lacks some. In the table there are 65,000 to 75,000 clones, around 82% of which are singletons. The sequencing used peripheral blood, collected 28 days after the second AZD1222 dose. The receptors derive from an adult who received the AZD1222 COVID-19 vaccine.

The chain recombines TRBV6-5 with TRBJ2-7; TRBD2 aligns across 9 bases. CDR1 is MNHEY, CDR2 SVGAGI, per germline. The V gene end was trimmed by 5 bases and the J gene end by 3 bases; junction bases not matched to a gene: 5. CDR3 length equals 14 residues. CDR3 DNA sequence: TGTGCCAGCAGTCCCCTGACTAGCGGCTACGAGCAGTACTTC. It yields the protein CASSPLTSGYEQYF.

This clone was found a few times. This chain joins TRBV19 and TRBJ1-5; D might be TRBD1 (6 bases). The CDR3 extends over 14 amino acids. CDR1 and CDR2 from the germline V gene are LNHDA and SQIVND (reference sequence). Trimming left V 3 bases short and J 7 bases short, with 13 bases between. CDR3 DNA sequence: TGTGCCAGTAGTATCGGACAGTCTTTACAGCCCCAGCATTTT. Encoded protein: CASSIGQSLQPQHF.

In DNA form, the CDR3 reads TGTGCCAGCAGTTACGGCCTACAGGGGGTTAATGAAAAACTGTTTTTT. Its translation: CASSYGLQGVNEKLFF. The chain employs TRBV6-6 and TRBJ1-4, with 8 positions matching TRBD1. V lost 2 bases and J lost 4; bases outside the gene matches: 6. The germline V gene encodes CDR1 MNHNY and CDR2 SVGAGI (reference sequence). The CDR3 spans 16 residues.

The chain couples TRBV29-1 to TRBJ2-5; 9 bases align to TRBD2. The CDR3 has 15 amino acids. The germline V gene encodes CDR1 SQVTM and CDR2 ANQGSEA. V lost 0 bases and J lost 5; bases outside the gene matches: 7. CDR3 loop: CSVEDWSSGSETQYF. The CDR3 DNA reads as TGCAGCGTTGAAGATTGGAGTAGCGGGAGTGAGACCCAGTACTTC.

This clone was observed a single time. The chain recombines TRBV28 with TRBJ2-7; a weak D match, TRBD1 (7 bases). Trimming pared 10 bases from V and 4 bases from J, leaving 17 bases between. The CDR3 consists of 13 residues. In germline, CDR1 is MDHEN, CDR2 SYDVKM. The CDR3 coding sequence is TGTGCCACTAACCCAGGGGGGTCTTACGAGCAGTACTTC. It translates to CATNPGGSYEQYF.

DNA for the CDR3: TGCGCCAGCAGCCAAGACCCACAATCCGGGGAGCTGTTTTTT. Encoded protein: CASSQDPQSGELFF. V is TRBV4-1 and J is TRBJ2-2; D is unresolved. Germline CDR1 reads MGHRA; CDR2 reads YSYEKL. This CDR3 is built from 14 residues. Trimming took off 0 bases at V and 6 bases at J, with 8 bases between the two ends.

Only one count was recorded for this clone. The V and J genes are TRBV5-6 and TRBJ2-2; D is tentatively TRBD1 or TRBD2 (5 bases each). CDR3 size: 14 residues. CDR1 is SGHDT and CDR2 is YYEEEE in the germline V gene. Trimming left V 3 bases short and J 3 bases short, with 9 bases between. The CDR3 coding sequence is TGTGCCAGCAGCTACCGGGACCACACCGGGGAGCTGTTTTTT. Amino acid sequence: CASSYRDHTGELFF.

This clone was picked up one time. V usage is TRBV4-2 and J usage is TRBJ2-7; D remains ambiguous. The V end lost 0 bases, the J end lost 3 bases, and 9 bases lay between the germline ends. Looked up from germline, CDR1 is LGHNA and CDR2 is YNFKEQ. This CDR3 is 14 amino acids long. This CDR3 reads CASSQDAAHYEQYF. DNA for the CDR3: TGTGCCAGCAGCCAAGACGCAGCTCACTACGAGCAGTACTTC.

The V call is TRBV19, the J call TRBJ1-5; possible D gene TRBD1, 6 bases. Trimming stripped 4 bases from V and 2 bases from J, with 18 bases between. This CDR3 contains 17 residues. Germline V lookup: CDR1 LNHDA, CDR2 SQIVND (reference sequence). The CDR3 region is CASSSLGGGFGNQPQHF. As DNA, the CDR3 is TGTGCCAGTAGTAGTCTCGGTGGGGGCTTTGGCAATCAGCCCCAGCATTTT.

The genes are TRBV7-9 and TRBJ2-5; 7 bases align to TRBD1. CDR1 is SEHNR, CDR2 FQNEAQ, per germline (reference sequence). CDR3 length: 15 amino acids. The V gene end was trimmed by 1 base and the J gene end by 5 bases; junction bases not matched to a gene: 7. The CDR3: CASSLVVAQGETQYF. The CDR3 DNA is TGTGCCAGCAGCTTAGTCGTAGCACAGGGGGAGACCCAGTACTTC.

J is TRBJ2-7 and V is TRBV19, with D maybe TRBD1 (6 bases). CDR1 is LNHDA and CDR2 is SQIVND in the germline V gene (reference sequence). With 6 bases removed from V and 4 bases from J, the gap between germline ends came to 13 bases. The CDR3 extends over 13 amino acids. The CDR3 DNA reads TGTGCCAGTAGAGGGCGAGGGGGATACGAGCAGTACTTC. This gives the protein CASRGRGGYEQYF.

This chain links TRBV10-3 with TRBJ2-3; 11 positions agree with TRBD2. The CDR3 runs to 15 residues. Trimming removed 4 bases from V and 6 bases from J; junction bases left unmatched: 6. Germline assignment: CDR1 ENHRY and CDR2 SYGVKD. CDR3 nucleotide sequence: TGTGCCATCAGTGGGCCTAGCGGGAGGATCGATACGCAGTATTTT. Amino acid sequence: CAISGPSGRIDTQYF.

The chain links TRBV7-9 to TRBJ2-5, with D unclear. Per germline, CDR1 SEHNR and CDR2 FQNEAQ (reference sequence). This CDR3 spans 12 amino acids. Trimming took off 6 bases at V and 1 base at J, with 6 bases between the two ends. CDR3 sequence reads: CASRRPQETQYF. In DNA, the CDR3 is TGTGCCAGCAGACGCCCCCAAGAGACCCAGTACTTC.

This clone was observed a few times. CDR3 nucleotide sequence: TGTGCCAGCACCGACAGGTCGGCGTATTACGAGCAGTACTTC. Protein: CASTDRSAYYEQYF. This sequence joins TRBV28 and TRBJ2-7; D is possibly TRBD1 (6 bases). CDR3 size: 14 residues. The V and J ends lost 7 bases and 4 bases respectively, with 17 bases between them. Germline CDR1 and CDR2: MDHEN and SYDVKM.

The chain is built from TRBV19 and TRBJ1-5; 12 bases are shared with TRBD1. The germline V gene encodes CDR1 LNHDA and CDR2 SQIVND (reference sequence). Trimming took 4 bases from V and 6 from J; bases not matched to a gene: 7. The CDR3 runs to 16 residues. The CDR3 spells CASSTPGQGAGQPQHF. The CDR3 bases are TGTGCCAGTAGTACCCCGGGACAGGGGGCCGGTCAGCCCCAGCATTTT.

This clone was detected only a few times. The V gene is TRBV7-2, the J gene TRBJ2-2; possible D gene TRBD1, 6 bases. The V gene lost 1 base and the J gene lost 16 bases, with 13 bases spanning the gap. Germline-derived CDR1 and CDR2 are SGHTA and FQGNSA. This CDR3 region has 12 residues. CDR3: CASSLVWGQRFF. In DNA form, the CDR3 reads TGTGCCAGCAGCTTAGTTTGGGGGCAGAGGTTTTTT.

The chain has TRBV5-5 and TRBJ1-5; the D is unclear. The V gene lost 0 bases and the J gene lost 5 bases, with 9 bases spanning the gap. Per germline, CDR1 SGHKS and CDR2 YYEKEE (reference sequence). There are 14 residues in the CDR3. CDR3 sequence: CASSLEGSDQPQHF. The CDR3 coding sequence is TGTGCCAGCAGCTTGGAGGGTAGTGATCAGCCCCAGCATTTT.

The V call is TRBV11-2, the J call TRBJ1-2; D might be TRBD1 (6 bases). Germline lookup yields CDR1 SGHAT and CDR2 FQNNGV. The CDR3 contains 14 residues. The germline V and J ends were trimmed by 6 bases and 4 bases, with 15 bases remaining between them. The CDR3 sequence is CASSSEDRTYGYTF. In nucleotides, the CDR3 is TGTGCCAGCAGTTCCGAAGACAGGACCTATGGCTACACCTTC.

This chain uses TRBV6-5 with TRBJ1-5; 7 bases agree with TRBD1. The J segment lost 1 base and the V segment lost 5 bases, leaving 2 bases of the junction unmatched. The CDR3 runs 14 residues. The germline V gene has CDR1 MNHEY and CDR2 SVGAGI. CDR3: CASSQQGSNQPQHF. The CDR3 bases are TGTGCCAGCAGTCAACAGGGGAGCAATCAGCCCCAGCATTTT.